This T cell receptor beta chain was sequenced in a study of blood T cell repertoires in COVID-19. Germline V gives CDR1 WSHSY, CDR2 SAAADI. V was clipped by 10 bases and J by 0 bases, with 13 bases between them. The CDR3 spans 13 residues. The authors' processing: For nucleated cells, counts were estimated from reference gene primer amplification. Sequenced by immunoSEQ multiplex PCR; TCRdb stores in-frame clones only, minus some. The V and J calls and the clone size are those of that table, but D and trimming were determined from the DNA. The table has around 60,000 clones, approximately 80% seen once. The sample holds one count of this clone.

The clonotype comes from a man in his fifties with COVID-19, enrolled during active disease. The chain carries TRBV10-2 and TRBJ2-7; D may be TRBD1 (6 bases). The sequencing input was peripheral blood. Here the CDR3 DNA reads TGCGCCACGGGTGGGGACAACTCCTACGAGCAGTACTTC. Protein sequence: CATGGDNSYEQYF.